One and the same sample provided the 15 T cell receptor beta chains below, sequenced in a study of yellow fever vaccine responses in identical twins. TCRdb fed the RT-PCR reads into MiXCR, producing one record per CDR3 protein. The sample carries more than 30,000 distinct CDR3 sequences, about 61% recorded once. Source: T cells from blood (PBMCs), unsorted or a sorted subset (not recorded which), taken before or after yellow fever vaccination (not recorded which). These receptors came from a woman between 18 and 30 years old who received the yellow fever vaccine.

This clonotype was picked up one time. The V and J genes are TRBV29-1 and TRBJ2-3, with unresolved D. CDR1 SQVTM and CDR2 ANQGSEA come from the germline V gene. The V gene lost 1 base and the J gene lost 2 bases, with 10 bases spanning the gap. The CDR3 runs 14 residues. The CDR3 is CSVEVGRTTDTQYF. The CDR3 bases are TGCAGCGTTGAAGTGGGCAGGACCACAGATACGCAGTATTTT.

The rearrangement joins TRBV3-1 to TRBJ2-7, with 8 bases identical to TRBD1. The CDR3 has 16 amino acids. The ends lost 1 base at V and 6 bases at J; junction bases unmatched: 11. Germline CDR1 reads LGHDT; CDR2 reads YNNKEL (reference sequence). The CDR3 DNA reads as TGTGCCAGCAGCCAAGCTCAGCGGACAGGGTTTGGCGAGCAGTACTTC. Its translation is CASSQAQRTGFGEQYF.

The chain employs TRBV11-2 and TRBJ2-5; 9 bases fit TRBD2. J was trimmed by 5 bases and V by 5 bases; bases with no gene match: 12. CDR1 SGHAT and CDR2 FQNNGV come from the germline V gene. The CDR3 totals 16 residues. This chain's CDR3 is CASSPHSGSGGETQYF. Written as DNA, the CDR3 is TGTGCCAGCAGCCCTCATAGCGGGAGCGGGGGGGAGACCCAGTACTTC.

The chain has TRBV3-1 and TRBJ2-7; D gene unclear. The CDR3 is 12 residues long. Deletions cut 1 base from V and 3 bases from J, with 4 bases between. CDR1 LGHDT and CDR2 YNNKEL come from the germline V gene (reference sequence). The CDR3 DNA follows: TGTGCCAGCAGCCAAGGGCTCTACGAGCAGTACTTC. It is translated as CASSQGLYEQYF.

CDR3 DNA: TGTGCCAGCAGTGATTTGACAGATGAACAGCCCCAGCATTTT. It is translated as CASSDLTDEQPQHF. V gene TRBV2 combines with J gene TRBJ1-5; D might be TRBD1 (5 bases). Trimming stripped 3 bases from V and 7 bases from J, with 13 bases between. The length of the CDR3 is 14 residues. Germline CDR1 reads SNHLY; CDR2 reads FYNNEI.

This rearrangement joins TRBV10-1 to TRBJ1-1; no reliable D call. V lost 3 bases, J lost 0 bases, and 14 bases lay in between. This CDR3 has 16 residues. Germline V CDR1 and CDR2: WNHNN, SYGVQD (reference sequence). CDR3: CASSDNRRLLNTEAFF. The CDR3 DNA is TGCGCCAGCAGTGATAACCGACGGCTACTGAACACTGAAGCTTTCTTT.

This chain uses TRBV12-3 or TRBV12-4 with TRBJ1-1, with D possibly being TRBD1 (5 bases). V was pared by 6 bases and J by 1 base, with 9 bases between. CDR3 length: 13 residues. Here the CDR3 reads CASSLGANTEAFF. Here the CDR3 DNA reads TGTGCCAGCAGCCTCGGGGCGAACACTGAAGCTTTCTTT.

This chain links TRBV29-1 with TRBJ2-6, with a weak D call TRBD1 (5 bases). The CDR3 spans 15 residues. The V gene's germline CDR1 is SQVTM and CDR2 ANQGSEA. Trimming removed 2 bases at V and 2 bases at J, with 10 bases between. CDR3 amino acids: CSVEQGSPGANVLTF. DNA for the CDR3: TGCAGCGTTGAACAGGGAAGTCCTGGGGCCAACGTCCTGACTTTC.

The chain recombines TRBV13 with TRBJ2-7, with D perhaps matching TRBD1 (5 bases). CDR1 PRHDT and CDR2 FYEKMQ come from the germline V gene (reference sequence). Between the trimmed V and J ends, which lost 4 bases and 1 base, there was a span of 11 bases. CDR3 length equals 14 residues. The CDR3 loop is CASSSGRESYEQYF. DNA of the CDR3: TGTGCCAGCAGCTCAGGGCGCGAATCCTACGAGCAGTACTTC.

The sample holds a few counts of this clonotype. V is TRBV18 and J is TRBJ2-1; the match to TRBD2 covers 7 bases. CDR3 length: 16 residues. Germline lookup yields CDR1 KGHSH and CDR2 LQKENI. The trim removed 3 bases at V and 0 bases at J, leaving 5 bases unmatched. CDR3 DNA sequence: TGTGCCAGCTCACCTATAGCGGGTATCTCCTACAATGAGCAGTTCTTC. It specifies CASSPIAGISYNEQFF.

This chain connects TRBV6-1 to TRBJ1-1, with TRBD1 matching 8 bases. The CDR3 is made up of 15 amino acids. Trimming took 6 bases from V and 2 from J; bases not matched to a gene: 8. The germline V gene encodes CDR1 MNHNS and CDR2 SASEGT. CDR3: CASSQTGGVNTEAFF. The DNA for the CDR3 is TGTGCCAGCAGCCAAACAGGGGGTGTCAACACTGAAGCTTTCTTT.

The rearrangement joins TRBV18 to TRBJ2-7; possible D gene TRBD2, 7 bases. The V gene lost 6 bases and the J gene lost 6 bases, with 15 bases spanning the gap. The CDR3 is 13 residues long. Germline CDR1 KGHSH, CDR2 LQKENI. The CDR3 loop reads CASSLQGGSEQYF. As DNA, the CDR3 is TGTGCCAGCTCCTTACAGGGAGGGTCCGAGCAGTACTTC.

This chain joins TRBV7-9 and TRBJ1-1, with TRBD1 as a possible D gene (5 bases). The CDR3 covers 14 residues. Trimming removed 3 bases from V and 4 bases from J, with 12 bases in between. Germline lookup yields CDR1 SEHNR and CDR2 FQNEAQ (reference sequence). CDR3 region: CASSFSGRFTEAFF. CDR3 sequence (DNA): TGTGCCAGCAGCTTCTCGGGGCGCTTCACTGAAGCTTTCTTT.

The V call is TRBV7-9, the J call TRBJ2-1; D is possibly TRBD1 (5 bases). CDR1 and CDR2 from the germline V gene are SEHNR and FQNEAQ (reference sequence). This CDR3 is built from 12 residues. V was shortened by 4 bases and J by 15 bases, with 16 bases between the two germline ends. The CDR3 loop reads CASSSLAGHTFF. CDR3 in DNA: TGTGCCAGCAGCTCCCTGGCAGGACATACGTTCTTC. The variable domain in full, with the rest retrieved from reference TRBV7-9 and TRBJ2-1, is DTGVSQNPRHKITKRGQNVTFRCDPISEHNRLYWYRQTLGQGPEFLTYFQNEAQLEKSRLLSDRFSAERPKGSFSTLEIQRTEQGDSAMYLCASSSLAGHTFFGPGTRLTVL.

V usage is TRBV20-1 and J usage is TRBJ2-3; D might be TRBD2 (6 bases). CDR1 is DFQATT, CDR2 SNEGSKA, per germline (reference sequence). The germline V and J ends were trimmed by 4 bases and 2 bases, with 16 bases remaining between them. The CDR3 sequence is 15 residues long. The CDR3 protein is CSAMRGGTITDTQYF. Here the CDR3 DNA reads TGCAGTGCTATGCGGGGTGGGACCATCACAGATACGCAGTATTTT.